These T cell receptor beta chains were read from a single sample in a study of blood T cell repertoires in COVID-19. This table comes from immunoSEQ multiplex PCR, and its TCRdb copy is limited to in-frame clones, with some not included. The sample lists about 670,000 clones; 70% to 90% were seen once. The sequenced sample consisted of peripheral blood. The origin of the receptors is a young woman with acute or convalescent COVID-19. Each CDR3 is given with its conserved first and last residue. D genes are given only for firm matches. Only some rows state a clone size, as once, few, many or a class for expanded clones.

J | length | size | D | V | CDR3 | DNA
TRBJ1-2 | 16 | NA | TRBD1 | TRBV3-1/TRBV3-2 | CASSQRGTATNYGYTF | TGTGCCAGCAGCCAAAGGGGGACAGCGACTAACTATGGCTACACCTTC
TRBJ2-1 | 16 | NA | TRBD2 | TRBV27 | CASARLAGALGNEQFF | TGTGCCAGCGCCAGACTAGCGGGGGCCCTGGGGAATGAGCAGTTCTTC
TRBJ1-6 | 15 | NA | NA | TRBV6-6 | CASSPPGSRDRPLHF | TGTGCCAGCAGTCCCCCGGGGAGCCGGGATAGGCCCCTCCACTTT
TRBJ2-1 | 15 | NA | NA | TRBV27 | CASSAGRTSYNEQFF | TGTGCCAGCAGCGCTGGGCGAACCTCCTACAATGAGCAGTTCTTC
TRBJ1-1 | 13 | NA | NA | TRBV12-5 | CASGQGGDTEAFF | TGTGCTAGTGGACAAGGGGGGGACACTGAAGCTTTCTTT
TRBJ1-3 | 14 | few | TRBD1 | TRBV24-1 | CATSDMDRVDTIYF | TGTGCCACCAGTGACATGGACAGGGTTGACACCATATATTTT
TRBJ2-5 | 10 | NA | NA | TRBV19 | CASGRATQYF | TGTGCCAGTGGGCGGGCGACCCAGTACTTC
TRBJ2-2 | 15 | NA | TRBD2 | TRBV5-8 | CASSLAQGLAGELFF | TGTGCCAGCAGCTTGGCCCAAGGACTAGCCGGGGAGCTGTTTTTT
TRBJ1-1 | 14 | NA | NA | TRBV19 | CASSILQQNTEAFF | TGTGCCAGCAGTATTTTACAACAGAACACTGAAGCTTTCTTT
TRBJ1-5 | 14 | NA | NA | TRBV6-5 | CASSLAGFAQPQHF | TGTGCCAGCAGTTTAGCAGGGTTCGCACAGCCCCAGCATTTT
TRBJ2-7 | 15 | NA | NA | TRBV13 | CASSLVGGERYEQYF | TGTGCCAGCAGCTTAGTTGGCGGGGAAAGATACGAGCAGTACTTC
TRBJ1-1 | 13 | NA | NA | TRBV7-2 | CASSLAVGGEAFF | TGTGCCAGCAGCTTAGCGGTCGGAGGTGAAGCTTTCTTT
TRBJ1-5 | 13 | many | TRBD1 | TRBV5-5 | CASSDRGNQPQHF | TGTGCCAGCAGCGACAGGGGCAATCAGCCCCAGCATTTT
TRBJ1-2 | 14 | once | TRBD1 | TRBV24-1 | CATSDSWTGADYTF | TGTGCCACCAGTGACTCCTGGACAGGGGCAGACTACACCTTC
TRBJ2-1 | 16 | once | TRBD2 | TRBV6-2/TRBV6-3 | CASSTERGSSYNEQFF | TGTGCCAGCAGCACGGAGCGGGGAAGCTCCTACAATGAGCAGTTCTTC
TRBJ2-7 | 15 | NA | TRBD2 | TRBV7-2 | CASSFSSGSSYEQYF | TGTGCCAGCAGCTTCTCTAGCGGGAGCTCCTACGAGCAGTACTTC
TRBJ2-3 | 17 | NA | TRBD2 | TRBV3-1/TRBV3-2 | CASSPLRSGLGTDTQYF | TGTGCCAGCAGCCCCCTCCGTAGCGGGTTGGGCACAGATACGCAGTATTTT
TRBJ1-5 | 15 | NA | TRBD1 | TRBV10-1 | CASTAGTGTNQPQHF | TGCGCCAGCACAGCGGGGACAGGGACAAATCAGCCCCAGCATTTT
TRBJ2-5 | 12 | NA | TRBD1 | TRBV3-1/TRBV3-2 | CASRDRVGTQYF | TGTGCCAGCAGGGACAGGGTTGGGACCCAGTACTTC
TRBJ1-5 | 14 | NA | NA | TRBV6-5 | CASSKSRDNQPQHF | TGTGCCAGCAGTAAATCACGAGATAATCAGCCCCAGCATTTT
TRBJ1-6 | 15 | NA | TRBD1 | TRBV30 | CAWSVLTGANSPLHF | TGTGCCTGGAGTGTACTGACAGGGGCCAATTCACCCCTCCACTTT
TRBJ2-7 | 11 | NA | NA | TRBV10-3 | CATTGSDEQYF | TGTGCCACTACAGGGTCTGACGAGCAGTACTTC
TRBJ1-2 | 13 | NA | TRBD1 | TRBV12-3/TRBV12-4 | CASSTGTGFGYTF | TGTGCCAGCAGTACCGGGACAGGGTTCGGCTACACCTTC
TRBJ1-2 | 12 | NA | TRBD1 | TRBV19 | CAIKDRENGYTF | TGTGCCATCAAGGACAGGGAGAATGGCTACACCTTC
TRBJ2-1 | 11 | NA | TRBD2 | TRBV5-1 | CASSLGLVIFF | TGCGCCAGCAGCTTAGGACTAGTAATCTTCTTC
TRBJ1-5 | 14 | few | TRBD1 | TRBV24-1 | CATGTVYRGRPQHF | TGTGCCACCGGCACTGTGTACAGGGGCCGGCCCCAGCATTTT
TRBJ1-4 | 16 | once | NA | TRBV5-1 | CASSASPGPGGEKLFF | TGCGCCAGCAGCGCATCCCCCGGGCCAGGAGGGGAAAAACTGTTTTTT
TRBJ2-3 | 16 | NA | NA | TRBV9 | CASSVGLALWTDTQYF | TGTGCCAGCAGCGTAGGGTTAGCTTTGTGGACAGATACGCAGTATTTT
TRBJ1-2 | 13 | NA | NA | TRBV6-5 | CASSYRVGGGYTF | TGTGCCAGCAGCTACAGAGTCGGGGGAGGCTACACCTTC
TRBJ2-7 | 16 | NA | NA | TRBV9 | CASSVAQGTPSYEQYF | TGTGCCAGCAGCGTAGCCCAGGGGACCCCCTCCTACGAGCAGTACTTC
TRBJ2-7 | 12 | NA | TRBD2 | TRBV29-1 | CSVREGVYEQYF | TGCAGCGTTAGGGAGGGAGTTTACGAGCAGTACTTC
TRBJ1-4 | 19 | once | TRBD1 | TRBV7-3 | CASSLTPPRDRDGVEKLFF | TGTGCCAGCAGCTTAACGCCCCCTAGGGACAGGGATGGTGTAGAAAAACTGTTTTTT
TRBJ1-5 | 13 | NA | NA | TRBV9 | CAISGGRGQPQHF | TGTGCCATTTCAGGCGGGAGGGGCCAGCCCCAGCATTTT
TRBJ1-4 | 13 | NA | NA | TRBV12-5 | CASGSSNNEKLFF | TGTGCTAGTGGTTCGAGCAATAATGAAAAACTGTTTTTT
TRBJ1-1 | 11 | NA | NA | TRBV5-1 | CASRGRSEAFF | TGCGCCAGCAGGGGGAGGTCTGAAGCTTTCTTT
TRBJ2-2 | 15 | NA | NA | TRBV11-2 | CASSPWGQNTGELFF | TGTGCCAGCAGCCCTTGGGGCCAGAACACCGGGGAGCTGTTTTTT
TRBJ1-5 | 16 | NA | TRBD1 | TRBV15 | CATSTKKDRDNQPQHF | TGTGCCACCAGCACCAAAAAGGACAGGGACAATCAGCCCCAGCATTTT
TRBJ2-7 | 16 | NA | TRBD2 | TRBV5-1 | CASSFQVRGVSDEQYF | TGCGCCAGCAGCTTTCAGGTGCGGGGGGTTAGCGACGAGCAGTACTTC